This T cell receptor beta chain was captured by sequencing in a study of Graves' ophthalmopathy and Graves' hyperthyroidism. Amplified material comprised TCR beta CDR3 regions derived from RNA transcripts. The first round was an RT-PCR with HTBI primers, and the second round was a multiplex PCR. A single record per CDR3 protein comes from TCRdb applying MiXCR to the multiplex PCR reads. The table has roughly 1.1 million distinct CDR3 sequences, about two fifths seen once. This TCR came from an adult man with Graves' hyperthyroidism. The sequenced sample consisted of peripheral blood or thyroid tissue (not recorded which).

CDR3 residues: CASSFFTSGEETQYF. The CDR3, as DNA: TGTGCCAGCAGCTTCTTCACTAGCGGGGAAGAGACCCAGTACTTC. The chain links TRBV13 to TRBJ2-5, with 10 bases lining up with TRBD2. V dropped 3 bases and J dropped 3; count of bases not matched to a gene: 4. This CDR3 is 15 amino acids long. Germline values: CDR1 PRHDT, CDR2 FYEKMQ (reference sequence).